Included here is one TCR beta chain sequence, with context. Unsorted cryopreserved PBMC were sequenced, averaging around 100,000 T cells per clinical donor. The data were taken from a study of T cells in tuberculosis. Assay: immunoSEQ multiplex PCR; the TCRdb copy retains only in-frame clones and omits some. The table includes 20,000 to 30,000 clones, around 95% detected once. This receptor was taken from a donor between 10 and 35 years old with latent tuberculosis or without tuberculosis infection. Material for sequencing was PBMCs.

The CDR3 nucleotides are TGTGCCAGCAGTTTAGATCGAGCGGGGGCTAGCACAGATACGCAGTATTTT. Its protein product is CASSLDRAGASTDTQYF. This chain uses TRBV27 with TRBJ2-3; 8 bases align to TRBD2. V lost 2 bases to trimming and J lost 0 bases; unmatched junction nucleotides: 7. The CDR3 is 17 amino acids. The germline V gene has CDR1 MNHEY and CDR2 SMNVEV (reference sequence).